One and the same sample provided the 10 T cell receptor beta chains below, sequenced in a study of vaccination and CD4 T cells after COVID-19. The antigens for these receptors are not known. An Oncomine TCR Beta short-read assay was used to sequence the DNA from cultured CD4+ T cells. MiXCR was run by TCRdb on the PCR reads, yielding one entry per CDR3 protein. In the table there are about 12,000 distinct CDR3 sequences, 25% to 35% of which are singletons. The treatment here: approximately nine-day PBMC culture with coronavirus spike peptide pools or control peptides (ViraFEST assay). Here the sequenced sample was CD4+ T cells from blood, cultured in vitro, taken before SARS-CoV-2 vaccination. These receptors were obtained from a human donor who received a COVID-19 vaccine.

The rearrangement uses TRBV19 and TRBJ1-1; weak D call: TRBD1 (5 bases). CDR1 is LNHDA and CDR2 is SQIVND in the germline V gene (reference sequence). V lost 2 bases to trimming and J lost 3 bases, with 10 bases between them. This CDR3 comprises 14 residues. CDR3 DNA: TGTGCCAGTAGTATACAGGGCAGGGACACTGAAGCTTTCTTT. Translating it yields CASSIQGRDTEAFF.

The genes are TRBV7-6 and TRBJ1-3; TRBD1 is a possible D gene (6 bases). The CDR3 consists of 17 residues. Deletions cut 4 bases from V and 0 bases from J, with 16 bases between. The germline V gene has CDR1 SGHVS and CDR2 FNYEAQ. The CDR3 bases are TGTGCCAGCAGCTCCAAGACAGGTACCTGCTCTGGAAACACCATATATTTT. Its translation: CASSSKTGTCSGNTIYF.

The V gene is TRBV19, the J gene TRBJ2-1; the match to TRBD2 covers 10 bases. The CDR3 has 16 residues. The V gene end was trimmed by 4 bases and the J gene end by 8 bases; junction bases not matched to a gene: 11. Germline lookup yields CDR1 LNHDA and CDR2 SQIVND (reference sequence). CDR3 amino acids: CASSKGLAGVPDEQFF. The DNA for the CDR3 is TGTGCCAGTAGTAAAGGGCTAGCGGGGGTCCCGGATGAGCAGTTCTTC.

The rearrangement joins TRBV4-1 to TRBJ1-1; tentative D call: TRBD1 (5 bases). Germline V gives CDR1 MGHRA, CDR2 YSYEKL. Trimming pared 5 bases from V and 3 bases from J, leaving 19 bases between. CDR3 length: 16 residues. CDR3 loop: CASSSHVGAEDTEAFF. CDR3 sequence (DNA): TGCGCCAGCAGCTCCCACGTCGGGGCTGAGGACACTGAAGCTTTCTTT.

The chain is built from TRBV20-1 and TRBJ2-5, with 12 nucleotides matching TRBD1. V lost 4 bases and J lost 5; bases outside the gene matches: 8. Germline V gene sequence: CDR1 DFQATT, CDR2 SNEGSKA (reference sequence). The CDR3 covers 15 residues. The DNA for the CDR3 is TGCAGTGCTATTCCCGGGACAGGGGGCCGGGAGACCCAGTACTTC. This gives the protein CSAIPGTGGRETQYF.

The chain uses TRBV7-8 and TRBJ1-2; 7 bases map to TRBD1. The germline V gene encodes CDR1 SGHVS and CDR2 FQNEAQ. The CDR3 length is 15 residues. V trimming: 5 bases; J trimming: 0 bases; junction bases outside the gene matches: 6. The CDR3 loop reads CASSKWDSSNYGYTF. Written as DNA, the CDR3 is TGTGCCAGCAGCAAATGGGACAGCTCTAACTATGGCTACACCTTC. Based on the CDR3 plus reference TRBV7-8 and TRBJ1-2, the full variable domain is GAGVSQSPRYKVAKRGQDVALRCDPISGHVSLFWYQQALGQGPEFLTYFQNEAQLDKSGLPSDRFFAERPEGSVSTLKIQRTQQEDSAVYLCASSKWDSSNYGYTFGSGTRLTVV.

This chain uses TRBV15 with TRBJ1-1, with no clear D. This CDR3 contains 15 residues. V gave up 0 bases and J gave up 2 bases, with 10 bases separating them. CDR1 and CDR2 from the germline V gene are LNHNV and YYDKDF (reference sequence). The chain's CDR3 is CATSRDRVENTEAFF. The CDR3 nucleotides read TGTGCCACCAGCAGAGATCGAGTGGAAAACACTGAAGCTTTCTTT. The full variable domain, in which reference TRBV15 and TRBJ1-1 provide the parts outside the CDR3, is DAMVIQNPRYQVTQFGKPVTLSCSQTLNHNVMYWYQQKSSQAPKLLFHYYDKDFNNEADTPDNFQSRRPNTSFCFLDIRSPGLGDTAMYLCATSRDRVENTEAFFGQGTRLTVV.

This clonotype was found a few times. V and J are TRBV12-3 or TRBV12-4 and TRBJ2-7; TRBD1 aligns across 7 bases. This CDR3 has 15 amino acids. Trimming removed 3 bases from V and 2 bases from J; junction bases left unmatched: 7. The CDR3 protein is CASSLVAGGAYEQYF. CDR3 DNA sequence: TGTGCCAGCAGTTTGGTGGCAGGGGGAGCCTACGAGCAGTACTTC.

The CDR3 loop reads CASRTTDRGNSDTQYF. The CDR3 bases are TGTGCCAGCCGGACGACGGACAGGGGTAACTCCGATACGCAGTATTTT. This chain uses TRBV6-1 with TRBJ2-3; TRBD1 matches at 9 bases. CDR3 length: 16 residues. Germline-derived CDR1 and CDR2 are MNHNS and SASEGT. V lost 8 bases, J lost 6 bases, and 15 bases stayed unmatched.

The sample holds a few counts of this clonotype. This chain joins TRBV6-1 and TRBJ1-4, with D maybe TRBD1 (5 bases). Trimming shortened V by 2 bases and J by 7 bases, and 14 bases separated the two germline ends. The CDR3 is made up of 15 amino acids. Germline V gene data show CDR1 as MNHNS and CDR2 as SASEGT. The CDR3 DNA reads TGTGCCAGCAGTGAACGTTGGCAGGGAGGTGAAAAACTGTTTTTT. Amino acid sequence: CASSERWQGGEKLFF.